This passage covers 27 T cell receptor beta chains from one sample sequenced in a study of T cell responses to AZD1222 COVID-19 vaccine. Assay used: immunoSEQ multiplex PCR; TCRdb lists only in-frame clones, some missing. The sample has 200,000 to 250,000 clones, roughly 94% seen once. This sample comprised peripheral blood, obtained 28 days after the second dose of the MenACWY control vaccine. The source is an adult who received the MenACWY meningococcal vaccine as a control.

The chain employs TRBV29-1 and TRBJ2-1; TRBD2 aligns across 12 bases. CDR3 length equals 16 residues. The germline V gene has CDR1 SQVTM and CDR2 ANQGSEA. V trimming: 0 bases; J trimming: 4 bases; junction bases outside the gene matches: 4. The CDR3 nucleotides are TGCAGCGTTGAAGACCCACTAGCGGGGGGATACAATGAGCAGTTCTTC. Translation: CSVEDPLAGGYNEQFF.

The genes are TRBV28 and TRBJ1-1; 7 nucleotides line up with TRBD1. The germline CDR1 and CDR2 sequences are MDHEN and SYDVKM. The CDR3 extends over 15 amino acids. V gave up 5 bases and J gave up 2 bases; unmatched junction bases: 8. The CDR3: CASSPTGLLNTEAFF. The CDR3 DNA follows: TGTGCCAGCAGTCCGACAGGGCTACTTAACACTGAAGCTTTCTTT.

The rearrangement uses TRBV7-9 and TRBJ1-1; D is unclear. This CDR3 has 14 amino acids. The V gene lost 0 bases and the J gene lost 6 bases, with 11 bases spanning the gap. CDR1 and CDR2 (germline): SEHNR, FQNEAQ (reference sequence). As DNA, the CDR3 is TGTGCCAGCAGCTTAGCGGAGCAGAGGGCTGAAGCTTTCTTT. It yields the protein CASSLAEQRAEAFF. Drawing the rest from reference TRBV7-9 and TRBJ1-1, the complete variable domain is DTGVSQNPRHKITKRGQNVTFRCDPISEHNRLYWYRQTLGQGPEFLTYFQNEAQLEKSRLLSDRFSAERPKGSFSTLEIQRTEQGDSAMYLCASSLAEQRAEAFFGQGTRLTVV.

This rearrangement joins TRBV10-3 to TRBJ2-1; TRBD2 aligns across 10 bases. V shed 4 bases, J shed 6 bases, and the junction held 6 bases outside the gene matches. There are 15 residues in the CDR3. Per germline, CDR1 ENHRY and CDR2 SYGVKD. CDR3 DNA sequence: TGTGCCATCAGTGTCGGCAGCGGGAGGGGCAATGAGCAGTTCTTC. Its translation is CAISVGSGRGNEQFF.

The chain couples TRBV9 to TRBJ2-1, with D maybe TRBD1 (6 bases). Germline V gives CDR1 SGDLS, CDR2 YYNGEE. This CDR3 has 15 amino acids. Trimming took off 4 bases at V and 0 bases at J, with 11 bases between the two ends. The CDR3 nucleotides are TGTGCCAGCAGCACTCAGGGGAACTCCTACAATGAGCAGTTCTTC. Its protein is CASSTQGNSYNEQFF.

The chain has TRBV2 and TRBJ2-7, with D unresolved. Trimming took 8 bases from V and 3 from J, leaving 14 bases between them. The CDR3 is made up of 13 amino acids. Germline CDR1 and CDR2: SNHLY and FYNNEI. This CDR3 is CASRQELRYEQYF. In nucleotides, the CDR3 is TGTGCCAGCCGCCAGGAGTTGCGCTACGAGCAGTACTTC.

This chain links TRBV27 with TRBJ1-6; D perhaps matches TRBD1 (5 bases). The CDR3 runs 12 residues. Trimming took 11 bases from V and 14 from J, leaving 19 bases between them. Per germline, CDR1 MNHEY and CDR2 SMNVEV (reference sequence). This CDR3 is CAPMGDFGTLHF. Written as DNA, the CDR3 is TGTGCCCCCATGGGGGATTTCGGGACCCTCCACTTT.

The chain uses TRBV11-3 and TRBJ2-1; D is possibly TRBD2 (7 bases). Trimming stripped 6 bases from V and 10 bases from J, with 19 bases between. Looked up from germline, CDR1 is SGHNT and CDR2 is YENEEA. The CDR3 contains 14 residues. This chain's CDR3 is CASSQGGGQREQFF. The CDR3 nucleotides read TGTGCCAGCAGTCAAGGGGGGGGCCAGCGCGAGCAGTTCTTC.

This clone was seen a single time. This chain connects TRBV5-5 to TRBJ2-7; D might be TRBD1 (5 bases). V was shortened by 4 bases and J by 0 bases, with 14 bases between the two germline ends. From germline, CDR1 is SGHKS and CDR2 YYEKEE (reference sequence). The CDR3 contains 15 residues. DNA for the CDR3: TGTGCCAGCAGCCCAGGGATTTCTTTCTCCTACGAGCAGTACTTC. Its protein is CASSPGISFSYEQYF.

This clone was counted a single time. The chain employs TRBV27 and TRBJ2-1; TRBD2 agrees at 7 bases. The CDR3 is 19 amino acids. The germline V gene encodes CDR1 MNHEY and CDR2 SMNVEV (reference sequence). V gave up 0 bases and J gave up 0 bases; unmatched junction bases: 11. The CDR3 DNA follows: TGTGCCAGCAGTTTATCGGTAGGGCTAGCGGACTTCTCCTACAATGAGCAGTTCTTC. The encoded protein is CASSLSVGLADFSYNEQFF.

This rearrangement joins TRBV5-1 to TRBJ2-2, with 14 bases aligning to TRBD2. V dropped 4 bases and J dropped 7; count of bases not matched to a gene: 9. From germline, CDR1 is SGHRS and CDR2 YFSETQ. CDR3 length: 17 amino acids. In DNA form, the CDR3 reads TGCGCCAGCAGCACAGGGCCGGGACTAGCGGGAGTCGGGGAGCTGTTTTTT. Translating it yields CASSTGPGLAGVGELFF. Variable domain in full (rest from reference TRBV5-1 and TRBJ2-2): KAGVTQTPRYLIKTRGQQVTLSCSPISGHRSVSWYQQTPGQGLQFLFEYFSETQRNKGNFPGRFSGRQFSNSRSEMNVSTLELGDSALYLCASSTGPGLAGVGELFFGEGSRLTVL.

This sequence joins TRBV13 and TRBJ2-7, with 9 bases fitting TRBD1. The trim removed 2 bases at V and 5 bases at J, leaving 7 bases unmatched. Germline assignment: CDR1 PRHDT and CDR2 FYEKMQ (reference sequence). This CDR3 spans 15 amino acids. The CDR3 loop is CASSLIGRDRDEQYF. Here the CDR3 DNA reads TGTGCCAGCAGCTTAATCGGACGGGACAGGGACGAGCAGTACTTC.

The chain has TRBV2 and TRBJ1-2; perhaps TRBD1 as D (5 bases). Deletions cut 10 bases from V and 0 bases from J, with 9 bases between. CDR3 length: 12 amino acids. Germline V gene data show CDR1 as SNHLY and CDR2 as FYNNEI. The CDR3 spells CAIGTSNYGYTF. The CDR3 nucleotides are TGTGCCATCGGGACCTCTAACTATGGCTACACCTTC.

The chain has TRBV3-1 (or the pseudogene TRBV3-2) and TRBJ2-1; D gene ambiguous. V was trimmed by 4 bases and J by 9 bases, leaving 22 bases between them. The CDR3 runs to 16 residues. Germline V gene sequence: CDR1 LGHDT, CDR2 YNNKEL (reference sequence). The CDR3 spells CASSRRRNFGNSEQFF. The CDR3 DNA reads as TGTGCCAGCAGCCGAAGACGTAATTTTGGAAATAGTGAGCAGTTCTTC.

This clone showed up just once. This sequence joins TRBV5-8 and TRBJ1-5; 8 bases are a match to TRBD1. This CDR3 has 14 amino acids. J was trimmed by 6 bases and V by 0 bases; bases with no gene match: 2. Germline-derived CDR1 and CDR2 are SGHTS and YDEGEE. The CDR3 nucleotides read TGTGCCAGCAGCTTGGCAGGGGGCGGTCAGCCCCAGCATTTT. Amino acids: CASSLAGGGQPQHF.

CDR3 sequence (DNA): TGTGCCAGCAGAGCTCGGGACGGTGAGCAGTTCTTC. Translated, it gives CASRARDGEQFF. The J gene is TRBJ2-1, the V gene TRBV7-9; TRBD1 or TRBD2 may be the D gene (5 bases each). CDR3 length: 12 amino acids. Trimming shortened V by 6 bases and J by 9 bases, and 12 bases separated the two germline ends. CDR1 and CDR2 (germline): SEHNR, FQNEAQ (reference sequence).

J is TRBJ1-2 and V is TRBV19, with TRBD1 matching over 8 bases. V was pared by 6 bases and J by 3 bases, with 9 bases of the junction left unmatched. This CDR3 comprises 15 residues. Looked up from germline, CDR1 is LNHDA and CDR2 is SQIVND (reference sequence). This chain's CDR3 is CASSLYLTGDYGYTF. The CDR3 DNA reads TGTGCCAGTAGCCTATACCTGACAGGGGACTATGGCTACACCTTC.

The chain is built from TRBV19 and TRBJ1-1, with D maybe TRBD1 (5 bases). The CDR3 is 13 residues long. V was trimmed by 10 bases and J by 0 bases, leaving 12 bases between them. The germline V gene encodes CDR1 LNHDA and CDR2 SQIVND (reference sequence). The CDR3 DNA reads as TGTGCCATACAGGAGAACATGAACACTGAAGCTTTCTTT. Translated, it gives CAIQENMNTEAFF.

CDR3 sequence: CASSARRGGLHNEQFF. In nucleotides, the CDR3 is TGTGCCAGCAGCGCAAGAAGGGGGGGCCTCCACAATGAGCAGTTCTTC. The chain employs TRBV14 and TRBJ2-1, with a possible D match to TRBD2 (7 bases). Germline V gene lookup returns CDR1 SGHDN and CDR2 FVKESK. The germline V and J ends were trimmed by 5 bases and 5 bases, with 19 bases remaining between them. The CDR3 loop spans 16 amino acids. The full variable domain, rest sourced from reference TRBV14 and TRBJ2-1, is EAGVTQFPSHSVIEKGQTVTLRCDPISGHDNLYWYRRVMGKEIKFLLHFVKESKQDESGMPNNRFLAERTGGTYSTLKVQPAELEDSGVYFCASSARRGGLHNEQFFGPGTRLTVL.

The chain employs TRBV7-9 and TRBJ1-2; TRBD1 is a possible D gene (6 bases). V was pared by 4 bases and J by 5 bases, with 17 bases between. The CDR3 totals 15 residues. From germline, CDR1 is SEHNR and CDR2 FQNEAQ (reference sequence). The chain's CDR3 is CASSSADSRPYGYTF. The CDR3, as DNA: TGTGCCAGCAGCTCCGCGGACAGTCGACCGTATGGCTACACCTTC.

The chain links TRBV2 to TRBJ1-1; TRBD1 is a possible D gene (6 bases). Germline V gives CDR1 SNHLY, CDR2 FYNNEI. Trimming shortened V by 10 bases and J by 5 bases, and 11 bases separated the two germline ends. CDR3 length: 11 residues. The DNA of the CDR3 is TGTGCCATAGAAGGGGGGACTGAAGCTTTCTTT. Encoded protein: CAIEGGTEAFF. The full variable domain, in which reference TRBV2 and TRBJ1-1 provide the parts outside the CDR3, is EPEVTQTPSHQVTQMGQEVILRCVPISNHLYFYWYRQILGQKVEFLVSFYNNEISEKSEIFDDQFSVERPDGSNFTLKIRSTKLEDSAMYFCAIEGGTEAFFGQGTRLTVV.

The chain uses TRBV24-1 and TRBJ1-5; the D is unclear. V lost 4 bases and J 4 bases, leaving 10 bases between the germline ends. CDR3 length: 14 residues. Germline-derived CDR1 and CDR2 are KGHDR and SFDVKD. CDR3 nucleotides: TGTGCCACCAGTGAGGCAGCTCGGAATCAGCCCCAGCATTTT. Translating gives CATSEAARNQPQHF.

This chain links TRBV18 with TRBJ1-5; TRBD1 matches 8 bases. Germline assignment: CDR1 KGHSH and CDR2 LQKENI. There are 14 residues in the CDR3. V shed 6 bases, J shed 5 bases, and the junction held 6 bases outside the gene matches. Written as DNA, the CDR3 is TGTGCCAGCTCCCCGGACAGGGCCGATCAGCCCCAGCATTTT. This sequence encodes CASSPDRADQPQHF.

The chain uses TRBV28 and TRBJ2-1; 8 nucleotides line up with TRBD1. The length of the CDR3 is 15 residues. J lost 2 bases, V lost 3 bases, and 3 bases had no gene match. In germline, CDR1 is MDHEN, CDR2 SYDVKM. The CDR3 bases are TGTGCCAGCAGTTTCGGGACAGGCCCCTACAATGAGCAGTTCTTC. Protein product: CASSFGTGPYNEQFF.

The rearrangement links TRBV11-3 to TRBJ2-1; D remains unclear. The CDR3 is 11 amino acids. Trimming removed 5 bases from V and 5 bases from J, with 4 bases in between. The V gene's germline CDR1 is SGHNT and CDR2 YENEEA. The CDR3 sequence: CASSHNNEQFF. CDR3 DNA sequence: TGTGCCAGCAGCCATAACAATGAGCAGTTCTTC.

The chain recombines TRBV7-2 with TRBJ2-7, with no clear D. Germline V gene lookup returns CDR1 SGHTA and CDR2 FQGNSA. The CDR3 runs 14 residues. Trimming cost V 2 bases and J 2 bases, with 10 bases left between them. The CDR3 nucleotides read TGTGCCAGCAGCTTAACGGGCCAGGCCTACGAGCAGTACTTC. Translating it yields CASSLTGQAYEQYF.

The chain recombines TRBV9 with TRBJ2-3; D remains unclear. This CDR3 contains 15 residues. V was trimmed by 0 bases and J by 3 bases, leaving 11 bases between them. Germline lookup yields CDR1 SGDLS and CDR2 YYNGEE. The CDR3 spells CASSVAGLGTDTQYF. The CDR3 nucleotides are TGTGCCAGCAGCGTAGCTGGGTTAGGTACAGATACGCAGTATTTT.